These T cell receptor beta chains were read from a single sample in a study of patients and donors after allogeneic stem cell transplantation. TCRdb independently ran MiXCR on the RT-PCR reads; one entry per CDR3 protein. The table has about 410,000 distinct CDR3 sequences, roughly 16% seen once; the top ten hold 7% to 7.5%. The sequenced sample consisted of blood, either unsorted or a sorted T cell fraction (not recorded which). The receptors here all came from a human donor who was either an allogeneic HSCT recipient or a stem cell or donor lymphocyte infusion donor (not recorded which). It is not recorded whose cells these are; they may come from a transplant donor. Both conserved end residues are part of each CDR3. Fields, in order: CDR3 DNA, CDR3 protein, J gene, clone size, D gene, V gene. D genes are given only for firm matches. A clone size is listed for some rows: how often the clone was seen (once, few, many), or a class if it is expanded.

TGTGCCAGCAGTTTCTCCCCACTTCTACCGGGGGAGACCCAGTACTTC CASSFSPLLPGETQYF TRBJ2-5 NA NA TRBV27
TGTGCTAGCAGCCTAGGACCGCGCACCGGGGAGCTGTTTTTT CASSLGPRTGELFF TRBJ2-2 NA NA TRBV7-7
TGTGCCAGCAGCCTGTACAGGAAACCGAACACTGAAGCTTTCTTT CASSLYRKPNTEAFF TRBJ1-1 few NA TRBV7-2
TGCGCCAGCAGCTTCGGGGGGAAGGATCAGCCCCAGCATTTT CASSFGGKDQPQHF TRBJ1-5 many NA TRBV5-1
TGTGCCAGCTCGCCTACGCCATCGCAGGGGCCCAACTATGGCTACACCTTC CASSPTPSQGPNYGYTF TRBJ1-2 few NA TRBV18
TGCGCCAGCAGCCAAAGGTTAAGCACAGATACGCAGTATTTT CASSQRLSTDTQYF TRBJ2-3 NA NA TRBV4-3
TGTGCCAGCAGTGGGGGAACAATGGGCAATCAGCCCCAGCATTTT CASSGGTMGNQPQHF TRBJ1-5 NA NA TRBV2
TGCAGTGCTAGTTCAGGGGGCGCCCACGAGCAGTACTTC CSASSGGAHEQYF TRBJ2-7 few TRBD1 TRBV20-1
TGTGCCAGCAGTATGGCGGTGAACACCGGGGAGCTGTTTTTT CASSMAVNTGELFF TRBJ2-2 many NA TRBV2
TGTGCCAGCAGTTCCCCGGCGGGGTTGGGGCAGCCCCAGCATTTT CASSSPAGLGQPQHF TRBJ1-5 NA NA TRBV28
TGCGCCAGCAGCCCTCTGGGAGGGCTTAATGAAAAACTGTTTTTT CASSPLGGLNEKLFF TRBJ1-4 NA NA TRBV4-1
TGCAGTGCCTCAGACGGGGCTTATAGCAATCAGCCCCAGCATTTT CSASDGAYSNQPQHF TRBJ1-5 many NA TRBV20-1
TGCAGTGCTAGAGGGTGGGACACAGATACGCAGTATTTT CSARGWDTDTQYF TRBJ2-3 many NA TRBV20-1
TGCAGCGTTCTCCGACAGTCAGAGACCCAGTACTTC CSVLRQSETQYF TRBJ2-5 NA NA TRBV29-1
TGTGCCAGCTCATGGAAGGGGGGGACCTCGATTTACGAGCAGTACTTC CASSWKGGTSIYEQYF TRBJ2-7 few NA TRBV18
TGTGCCACCAGTGGGGCCGGAAGCACCGGGGAGCTGTTTTTT CATSGAGSTGELFF TRBJ2-2 NA NA TRBV24-1
TGTGCCAGCAGTGAATGGGGGGAGCGGACTGAAGCTTTCTTT CASSEWGERTEAFF TRBJ1-1 NA NA TRBV6-1
TGCGCCAGCAGCCAAGATTCGGGACCCTACGAGCAGTACTTC CASSQDSGPYEQYF TRBJ2-7 few NA TRBV4-3
TGCAGTGCCACCGGGACTAGCGGGCGCCCTTACAATGAGCAGTTCTTC CSATGTSGRPYNEQFF TRBJ2-1 NA TRBD2 TRBV20-1
TGCAGTGCTAGAATGATCGGACAATATAATTCACCCCTCCACTTT CSARMIGQYNSPLHF TRBJ1-6 few NA TRBV20-1
TGTGCCAGCAGTTTCTCGGGACAGGAGTACTTC CASSFSGQEYF TRBJ2-7 few TRBD1 TRBV12-3/TRBV12-4
TGTGCCGGCCTGGTGGCCCGGAACACTGAAGCTTTCTTT CAGLVARNTEAFF TRBJ1-1 few NA TRBV2
TGTGCCAGCAGTTTAAGCGGGAGGCCCCATGACGAGCAGTACTTC CASSLSGRPHDEQYF TRBJ2-7 many TRBD2 TRBV12-3/TRBV12-4
TGTGCCAGTAGTATGGGGGGGTCAGATCAGCCCCAGCATTTT CASSMGGSDQPQHF TRBJ1-5 NA NA TRBV19
TGTGCCAGCAGCTTTGACAGCCTCCAAGAGACCCAGTACTTC CASSFDSLQETQYF TRBJ2-5 NA NA TRBV5-4
TGCGCCAGCAGCTTACGCAGGGCTGACGAGACCCAGTACTTC CASSLRRADETQYF TRBJ2-5 few NA TRBV5-1
TGTGCCAGCAGTCTACTAGTGGCCTACGAGCAGTACTTC CASSLLVAYEQYF TRBJ2-7 NA NA TRBV3-1
TGTGCCAGCAGCTACGGGGGAATGGAGACCCAGTACTTC CASSYGGMETQYF TRBJ2-5 few NA TRBV7-9
TGTGCCAGCAGCCAAAAAGGGGCGCGATATGGCTACACCTTC CASSQKGARYGYTF TRBJ1-2 NA NA TRBV14
TGTGCCACCAGCACCGGAGGGGCTAGTCAAGAGACCCAGTACTTC CATSTGGASQETQYF TRBJ2-5 few NA TRBV15
TGTGCCAGCAGCGCCCTTCCCGGGGGCAGCTCCTACAATGAGCAGTTCTTC CASSALPGGSSYNEQFF TRBJ2-1 many NA TRBV4-2
TGTGCCACCGCCCGGGACACCGGACAGTATTTT CATARDTGQYF TRBJ2-3 many NA TRBV15